These T cell receptor beta chains were read from a single sample in a study of T cell responses to AZD1222 COVID-19 vaccine. The repertoire was sequenced with immunoSEQ multiplex PCR; TCRdb's copy has only in-frame clones and lacks some. This table has approximately 220,000 clones, about 92% appearing once. The specimen comprised peripheral blood, sampled on day 0 of MenACWY control vaccination. The origin of the receptors is an adult in good health. Both conserved end residues are part of each CDR3. A D gene is named only where the DNA matches it firmly. Clone size is stated in some rows and not others, as once, few, many or a class when expanded.

v_call	clone_size	d_call	j_call	cdr3_aa	cdr3_nt
TRBV7-2	-	-	TRBJ1-4	CASSRNRAEPEKLFF	TGTGCCAGCAGCCGCAATCGGGCGGAGCCTGAAAAACTGTTTTTT
TRBV18	-	-	TRBJ2-5	CASSQIRETQYF	TGTGCCAGCTCACAAATTAGGGAGACCCAGTACTTC
TRBV7-2	few	-	TRBJ1-3	CASSLSARTGNTIYF	TGTGCCAGCAGCTTAAGCGCTCGTACTGGAAACACCATATATTTT
TRBV6-1	-	-	TRBJ1-5	CASSEAGVNNQPQHF	TGTGCCAGCAGTGAAGCGGGGGTAAACAATCAGCCCCAGCATTTT
TRBV7-9	-	-	TRBJ1-6	CASSLLGGRGGNSPLHF	TGTGCCAGCAGCCTCCTTGGGGGACGGGGCGGTAATTCACCCCTCCACTTT
TRBV2	-	-	TRBJ2-3	CASSEAPGLDTQYF	TGTGCCAGCAGTGAAGCGCCAGGACTGGATACGCAGTATTTT
TRBV7-2	-	-	TRBJ2-1	CASSFSTWNEQFF	TGTGCCAGCAGCTTCAGCACTTGGAATGAGCAGTTCTTC
TRBV9	-	-	TRBJ1-6	CASSGGTYNSPLHF	TGTGCCAGCAGTGGGGGGACATATAATTCACCCCTCCACTTT
TRBV28	-	TRBD1	TRBJ1-2	CASSTGQGGWGYTF	TGTGCCAGCAGCACTGGACAGGGGGGTTGGGGCTACACCTTC
TRBV6-5	-	-	TRBJ2-2	CASKGHTGELFF	TGTGCCAGCAAGGGGCACACCGGGGAGCTGTTTTTT
TRBV12-3/TRBV12-4	-	-	TRBJ2-3	CASSRDFTDTQYF	TGTGCCAGCAGTCGGGATTTCACAGATACGCAGTATTTT
TRBV18	-	TRBD2	TRBJ2-1	CASSFTSGGANEQFF	TGTGCCAGCTCATTCACTAGCGGGGGGGCGAATGAGCAGTTCTTC
TRBV7-8	-	TRBD1	TRBJ1-1	CASLPGGANTEAFF	TGTGCCAGCTTACCAGGGGGCGCGAACACTGAAGCTTTCTTT
TRBV30	-	-	TRBJ1-1	CAWSPGTLNTEAFF	TGTGCCTGGAGTCCCGGGACACTGAACACTGAAGCTTTCTTT
TRBV5-5	-	TRBD1	TRBJ2-3	CASHRAGQGFITDTQYF	TGTGCCAGCCATCGTGCGGGACAGGGTTTTATAACAGATACGCAGTATTTT
TRBV5-5	-	TRBD1	TRBJ1-5	CASSLGTGPQPQHF	TGTGCCAGCAGCTTAGGGACAGGGCCTCAGCCCCAGCATTTT
TRBV5-1	-	TRBD1	TRBJ1-1	CASSVRQGAPEAFF	TGCGCCAGCAGCGTGCGACAGGGGGCCCCTGAAGCTTTCTTT
TRBV30	-	TRBD1	TRBJ1-3	CAWSVISSGTGKGGGNTIYF	TGTGCCTGGAGTGTAATCAGCTCGGGGACAGGGAAGGGAGGTGGAAACACCATATATTTT
TRBV4-2	once	-	TRBJ1-1	CASRVRQGPTEAFF	TGTGCCAGCAGAGTCAGGCAGGGCCCCACTGAAGCTTTCTTT
TRBV19	-	-	TRBJ1-2	CASSPPLWGRVGLKNYGYTF	TGTGCCAGTAGCCCTCCTTTATGGGGCAGGGTTGGATTAAAAAACTATGGCTACACCTTC
TRBV10-3	-	TRBD1	TRBJ2-7	CAISDSGQGTYEQYF	TGTGCCATCAGCGACTCGGGACAGGGGACCTACGAGCAGTACTTC
TRBV15	-	-	TRBJ1-5	CATSRDRRGYSNQPQHF	TGTGCCACCAGCAGAGATCGGAGGGGGTATAGCAATCAGCCCCAGCATTTT